The next 9 T cell receptor beta chains were all read from a single sample in a study of cytomegalovirus exposure and HLA in healthy donors. Produced via immunoSEQ multiplex PCR; TCRdb's table is partial and in-frame only. Of 90,000 to 100,000 clones listed, about 93% are singletons. The source material was PBMCs. Receptors were obtained from a woman younger than 45 in good health and CMV-seropositive.

This chain connects TRBV5-4 to TRBJ2-3, with a tentative D call TRBD2 (5 bases). The V end was cut by 1 base, the J end by 0 bases, with 12 bases between. Germline V lookup: CDR1 SGHNT, CDR2 YYREEE (reference sequence). The CDR3 spans 16 residues. The CDR3 DNA is TGTGCCAGCAGCTTGTCGCCGGGGTCTAGCACAGATACGCAGTATTTT. Its protein is CASSLSPGSSTDTQYF. The variable domain in full, completed from reference TRBV5-4 and TRBJ2-3, reads ETGVTQSPTHLIKTRGQQVTLRCSSQSGHNTVSWYQQALGQGPQFIFQYYREEENGRGNFPPRFSGLQFPNYSSELNVNALELDDSALYLCASSLSPGSSTDTQYFGPGTRLTVL.

The chain joins TRBV10-1 to TRBJ2-7; no firm D call. The CDR3 runs to 14 residues. The V end lost 3 bases, the J end lost 3 bases, and 12 bases lay between the germline ends. Per the germline V gene, CDR1 is WNHNN and CDR2 is SYGVQD (reference sequence). CDR3: CASSDDLGYYEQYF. The CDR3 nucleotides are TGCGCCAGCAGTGATGATCTAGGATACTACGAGCAGTACTTC.

V usage is TRBV30 and J usage is TRBJ2-1, with 8 bases fitting TRBD1. V shed 4 bases, J shed 4 bases, and the junction held 9 bases outside the gene matches. The CDR3 totals 15 residues. Germline values: CDR1 GTSNPN, CDR2 SVGIG (reference sequence). The CDR3 sequence is CAWNLGQGAYNEQFF. Here the CDR3 DNA reads TGTGCCTGGAATTTAGGGCAGGGGGCTTACAATGAGCAGTTCTTC.

This clone was recorded only once. The rearrangement links TRBV5-1 to TRBJ1-1; D is unclear. The CDR3 has 12 amino acids. Germline assignment: CDR1 SGHRS and CDR2 YFSETQ. Trimming cost V 3 bases and J 7 bases, with 10 bases left between them. CDR3: CASSSPRGEAFF. The CDR3, as DNA: TGCGCCAGCAGCTCCCCCCGGGGTGAAGCTTTCTTT.

The chain is built from TRBV30 and TRBJ2-1; 8 bases match TRBD2. Germline V CDR1 and CDR2: GTSNPN, SVGIG (reference sequence). V lost 4 bases, J lost 7 bases, and 6 bases stayed unmatched. The CDR3 runs to 13 residues. CDR3 in DNA: TGTGCCTGGAATAAGCGGGAGTGGAATGAGCAGTTCTTC. As protein: CAWNKREWNEQFF.

The CDR3 region has the DNA TGTGCCAGTAGTATTGGACCAGGGAAAGGCTACACCTTC. Its translation: CASSIGPGKGYTF. The rearrangement joins TRBV19 to TRBJ1-2, with D possibly matching TRBD1 (5 bases). Trimming stripped 3 bases from V and 8 bases from J, with 13 bases between. Germline V gene data show CDR1 as LNHDA and CDR2 as SQIVND (reference sequence). This CDR3 has 13 residues.

This chain connects TRBV28 to TRBJ1-1; maybe TRBD1 (6 bases). The germline V and J ends were trimmed by 5 bases and 1 base, with 8 bases remaining between them. CDR1 and CDR2 from the germline V gene are MDHEN and SYDVKM. The CDR3 has 13 residues. The CDR3 DNA sequence: TGTGCCAGCAGTGACAGGCAGAACACTGAAGCTTTCTTT. Translated: CASSDRQNTEAFF. Variable domain in full (rest from reference TRBV28 and TRBJ1-1): DVKVTQSSRYLVKRTGEKVFLECVQDMDHENMFWYRQDPGLGLRLIYFSYDVKMKEKGDIPEGYSVSREKKERFSLILESASTNQTSMYLCASSDRQNTEAFFGQGTRLTVV.

The V and J genes are TRBV30 and TRBJ2-7, with unresolved D. Trimming cost V 0 bases and J 0 bases, with 6 bases left between them. The CDR3 is made up of 13 amino acids. The germline V gene encodes CDR1 GTSNPN and CDR2 SVGIG (reference sequence). CDR3 in DNA: TGTGCCTGGAGTGTAGAGAGCTCCTACGAGCAGTACTTC. Its translation: CAWSVESSYEQYF.

The CDR3 DNA is TGTGCCAGCAGTGAAGCCCGAGACAGGGTTTCGGCGAAGCAGTTCTTC. This codes for CASSEARDRVSAKQFF. The chain joins TRBV6-1 to TRBJ2-1; 7 bases are shared with TRBD1. Germline V gene data show CDR1 as MNHNS and CDR2 as SASEGT. With V trimmed by 0 bases and J by 11 bases, 13 bases remained unmatched. The CDR3 has 16 amino acids.